The 11 T cell receptor beta chains reported below all come from one sample, sequenced in a study of blood T cell repertoires in COVID-19. Measured with immunoSEQ multiplex PCR; TCRdb has only the in-frame clones, and not every one. The data contain some 190,000 clones, approximately 85% of them singletons. Sequences were obtained from peripheral blood. The receptor set was obtained from a man aged 80 or over with COVID-19, enrolled during active disease.

This chain joins TRBV4-1 and TRBJ1-2; no clear D. The V gene's germline CDR1 is MGHRA and CDR2 YSYEKL. The CDR3 length is 12 residues. V lost 0 bases and J lost 8, with 7 bases in between. The CDR3 loop reads CASSQERGGYTF. The CDR3 DNA is TGCGCCAGCAGCCAAGAGCGGGGAGGCTACACCTTC.

This clone was counted only a few times. V and J are TRBV7-9 and TRBJ1-2, with 10 bases lining up with TRBD1. From germline, CDR1 is SEHNR and CDR2 FQNEAQ (reference sequence). The V segment lost 5 bases and the J segment 10 bases; nucleotides outside the gene matches: 16. The CDR3 consists of 16 residues. The CDR3: CASSTTDRGSRVVYTF. CDR3 DNA: TGTGCCAGCAGCACAACGGACAGGGGGAGTAGGGTGGTCTACACCTTC.

V usage is TRBV5-1 and J usage is TRBJ2-7; the D gene is possibly TRBD1 (6 bases). The CDR3 is made up of 14 amino acids. V was trimmed by 4 bases and J by 7 bases, leaving 18 bases between them. Looked up from germline, CDR1 is SGHRS and CDR2 is YFSETQ. The CDR3 DNA sequence: TGCGCCAGCAGCCCCTCCCAGGGGCTAGTAGAGCAGTACTTC. This codes for CASSPSQGLVEQYF.

This clone has just a few counts. This chain uses TRBV28 with TRBJ2-7; a possible D gene is TRBD1 (6 bases). The CDR3 is made up of 20 amino acids. From germline, CDR1 is MDHEN and CDR2 SYDVKM. Trimming removed 6 bases from V and 1 base from J, with 31 bases in between. CDR3 sequence (DNA): TGTGCCAGCAGGAGCACCCCCAGCAGCCTCCGGACAGTTGGATCCTACGAGCAGTACTTC. Translating it yields CASRSTPSSLRTVGSYEQYF.

This chain joins TRBV6-5 and TRBJ1-6, with D hard to call. This CDR3 is built from 15 residues. Germline values: CDR1 MNHEY, CDR2 SVGAGI. V was pared by 6 bases and J by 9 bases, with 18 bases between. CDR3 sequence reads: CASRPDWVAGSPLHF. The CDR3 nucleotides read TGTGCCAGCAGACCTGACTGGGTGGCGGGTTCACCCCTCCACTTT.

This sequence joins TRBV5-1 and TRBJ2-2, with TRBD1 identical over 7 bases. V lost 0 bases to trimming and J lost 4 bases; unmatched junction nucleotides: 6. Germline CDR1 and CDR2: SGHRS and YFSETQ. The CDR3 length is 16 residues. The chain's CDR3 is CASSLAVAGGTGELFF. CDR3 bases: TGCGCCAGCAGCTTGGCCGTGGCAGGGGGCACCGGGGAGCTGTTTTTT.

The rearrangement links TRBV19 to TRBJ2-5; tentatively, D is TRBD2 (5 bases). Looked up from germline, CDR1 is LNHDA and CDR2 is SQIVND (reference sequence). V was cut by 5 bases and J by 4 bases, with 23 bases left in between. The CDR3 extends over 17 amino acids. The CDR3 DNA reads as TGTGCCAGTAGTTCGGGATATGGCCAGAATCTTGGAGAGACCCAGTACTTC. Amino acids: CASSSGYGQNLGETQYF.

This clone was seen only a few times. The chain recombines TRBV7-8 with TRBJ2-7; no definite D call. The CDR3 sequence is 12 residues long. Per germline, CDR1 SGHVS and CDR2 FQNEAQ. Trimming shortened V by 6 bases and J by 3 bases, and 9 bases separated the two germline ends. The CDR3 region has the DNA TGTGCCAGCAGTCAACCGGGCTACGAGCAGTACTTC. This translates into CASSQPGYEQYF.

V and J are TRBV5-1 and TRBJ2-1; 9 bases are shared with TRBD2. The CDR3 covers 15 residues. Germline V gene sequence: CDR1 SGHRS, CDR2 YFSETQ. J gave up 7 bases and V 1 base, and 6 bases lay outside the gene matches. CDR3: CASSLNLAGLNEQFF. In DNA, the CDR3 is TGCGCCAGCAGCTTGAATCTAGCGGGGTTGAATGAGCAGTTCTTC.

The CDR3 reads CASTQGPNTEAFF. The CDR3, as DNA: TGTGCCAGTACACAGGGCCCGAACACTGAAGCTTTCTTT. V is TRBV6-5 and J is TRBJ1-1; weak D call: TRBD1 (6 bases). Trimming took 9 bases from V and 1 from J, leaving 12 bases between them. Germline CDR1 MNHEY, CDR2 SVGAGI. The CDR3 is made up of 13 amino acids.

This rearrangement joins TRBV2 to TRBJ1-2; D is unresolved. The V gene's germline CDR1 is SNHLY and CDR2 FYNNEI. This CDR3 has 14 residues. V dropped 2 bases and J dropped 0 bases, with 7 bases sitting between them. CDR3 coding DNA: TGTGCCAGCAGTGAAACGGTAGCTAACTATGGCTACACCTTC. It yields the protein CASSETVANYGYTF.